These T cell receptor beta chains were read from a single sample in a study of vaccination effects on CD4 cells after COVID-19. These TCRs are of unknown antigen specificity. Measured with immunoSEQ multiplex PCR; TCRdb has only the in-frame clones, and not every one. The table records around 66,000 clones, around 70% of them present only once. The sequencing used CD4+ T cells from PBMCs cultured without peptide, collected after COVID-19 vaccination. Every receptor here comes from a human donor who received a COVID-19 vaccine. CDR3s include the opening cysteine and the closing phenylalanine or tryptophan. A D gene is named only where the DNA matches it firmly. Clone size is given for some rows only: seen once, a few or many times, or a class if the clone is expanded.

size | J | D | V | CDR3 | DNA
- | TRBJ1-6 | - | TRBV7-3 | CASSLNSPGVGSPLHF | TGTGCCAGCAGCTTAAATAGCCCAGGGGTCGGATCACCCCTCCACTTT
- | TRBJ2-1 | - | TRBV4-2 | CASSQDLIPPYNEQFF | TGTGCCAGCAGCCAAGATCTCATCCCCCCCTACAATGAGCAGTTCTTC
once | TRBJ1-1 | - | TRBV4-1 | CASSQIDRNTEAFF | TGCGCCAGCAGCCAAATCGACAGGAACACTGAAGCTTTCTTT
few | TRBJ1-1 | - | TRBV7-9 | CASSIQGNTEAFF | TGTGCCAGCAGCATACAGGGGAACACTGAAGCTTTCTTT
- | TRBJ2-5 | TRBD2 | TRBV30 | CAWSGTSGIKTQYF | TGTGCCTGGAGTGGGACTAGCGGAATAAAGACCCAGTACTTC
- | TRBJ1-5 | - | TRBV6-5 | CASRGDLNQPQHF | TGTGCCAGCAGGGGGGACTTGAATCAGCCCCAGCATTTT
few | TRBJ1-6 | - | TRBV11-1 | CASSPSRSSYNSPLHF | TGTGCCAGCAGCCCCAGCCGGAGCTCCTATAATTCACCCCTCCACTTT
- | TRBJ1-1 | - | TRBV10-3 | CAISDPPIRAFF | TGTGCCATCAGTGACCCCCCGATCCGGGCTTTCTTT
- | TRBJ1-1 | - | TRBV5-1 | CASSLRRGGGNTEAFF | TGCGCCAGCAGCTTGAGGCGCGGCGGAGGGAACACTGAAGCTTTCTTT
few | TRBJ2-2 | - | TRBV6-2/TRBV6-3 | CASSWANTGELFF | TGTGCCAGCAGTTGGGCGAACACCGGGGAGCTGTTTTTT
- | TRBJ1-5 | - | TRBV2 | CASSELGSGSQPQHF | TGTGCCAGCAGTGAGCTCGGGTCTGGTAGTCAGCCCCAGCATTTT
- | TRBJ2-5 | - | TRBV7-9 | CASVGNSETQYF | TGTGCCAGCGTTGGGAATTCGGAGACCCAGTACTTC
- | TRBJ2-3 | - | TRBV28 | CASGRASAGDTQYF | TGTGCCAGCGGGCGTGCTAGCGCTGGAGATACGCAGTATTTT
- | TRBJ1-1 | - | TRBV7-3 | CASSPSGMNTEAFF | TGTGCCAGCAGCCCCTCCGGTATGAACACTGAAGCTTTCTTT
- | TRBJ1-2 | - | TRBV10-3 | CAIRQVQSSYGYTF | TGTGCCATCAGGCAGGTCCAATCTTCTTATGGCTACACCTTC
once | TRBJ2-6 | - | TRBV4-1 | CASSQDGFGDSGANVLTF | TGCGCCAGCAGCCAAGATGGTTTCGGAGATTCTGGGGCCAACGTCCTGACTTTC
once | TRBJ2-1 | TRBD2 | TRBV6-4 | CASSERMGIAGGTYNEQFF | TGTGCCAGCAGTGAGAGGATGGGAATAGCGGGGGGGACGTACAATGAGCAGTTCTTC
- | TRBJ2-3 | TRBD2 | TRBV19 | CASTTRSGLAFRDTQYF | TGTGCCAGTACTACTAGGTCAGGACTAGCGTTTCGGGATACGCAGTATTTT
- | TRBJ2-4 | TRBD1 | TRBV2 | CASRDRGLGYIQYF | TGTGCCAGCAGGGACAGGGGGCTTGGGTACATTCAGTACTTC
- | TRBJ2-2 | - | TRBV12-5 | CASVILELFF | TGTGCTAGTGTCATCCTGGAGCTGTTTTTT
- | TRBJ1-2 | TRBD1 | TRBV28 | CASSGAGQVFGGWLGTF | TGTGCCAGCAGTGGGGCGGGACAGGTATTCGGCGGCTGGCTAGGCACCTTC
- | TRBJ2-5 | - | TRBV29-1 | CSATGEGETQYF | TGCAGCGCAACAGGGGAGGGCGAGACCCAGTACTTC
- | TRBJ2-5 | - | TRBV4-1 | CASSQDDSIGETQYF | TGCGCCAGCAGCCAAGATGACAGTATCGGGGAGACCCAGTACTTC
- | TRBJ2-5 | - | TRBV27 | CASSLRGVGQQETQYF | TGTGCCAGCAGTTTAAGGGGGGTGGGACAACAGGAGACCCAGTACTTC
- | TRBJ1-5 | TRBD1 | TRBV6-5 | CASRKSGQNKKGQHF | TGTGCCAGCAGGAAGTCGGGACAGAATAAAAAAGGCCAGCATTTT
- | TRBJ1-1 | TRBD1 | TRBV11-3 | CASRWDRDTEAFF | TGTGCCAGCAGGTGGGACAGGGACACTGAAGCTTTCTTT
few | TRBJ2-5 | TRBD2 | TRBV5-4 | CASSLAPSGEETQYF | TGTGCCAGCAGCTTGGCACCTAGCGGGGAAGAGACCCAGTACTTC
- | TRBJ1-2 | - | TRBV9 | CASSQSGQGTHYGYTF | TGTGCCAGCAGCCAGTCGGGCCAGGGTACCCACTATGGCTACACCTTC
- | TRBJ1-4 | - | TRBV28 | CASSLSGEKLFF | TGTGCCAGCAGTTTATCAGGCGAAAAACTGTTTTTT
- | TRBJ1-2 | - | TRBV5-1 | CASSLQTGPEGGYTF | TGCGCCAGCAGCCTTCAAACAGGCCCGGAGGGTGGCTACACCTTC
once | TRBJ2-6 | TRBD1 | TRBV18 | CASSDRTSSGANVLTF | TGTGCCAGCTCGGACAGGACCTCCTCTGGGGCCAACGTCCTGACTTTC
- | TRBJ2-5 | - | TRBV6-6 | CASSWIRGAPKTQYF | TGTGCCAGCAGTTGGATCAGGGGCGCGCCCAAGACCCAGTACTTC
- | TRBJ1-1 | - | TRBV6-2/TRBV6-3 | CASSSVPSGGTEAFF | TGTGCCAGCAGTTCCGTCCCCTCGGGGGGAACTGAAGCTTTCTTT
- | TRBJ2-4 | - | TRBV27 | CASRGWGVENIQYF | TGTGCCAGCAGGGGGTGGGGTGTTGAAAACATTCAGTACTTC
- | TRBJ2-3 | - | TRBV5-4 | CASSKGSTDTQYF | TGTGCCAGCTCTAAGGGGAGCACAGATACGCAGTATTTT
- | TRBJ2-5 | - | TRBV24-1 | CATSDGVTQYF | TGTGCCACCAGTGATGGGGTAACCCAGTACTTC
- | TRBJ1-1 | - | TRBV7-2 | CASSLPRGGTEAFF | TGTGCCAGCAGCTTACCCAGGGGTGGCACTGAAGCTTTCTTT
few | TRBJ1-6 | - | TRBV11-2 | CASSRQNSPLHF | TGTGCCAGCAGCAGACAGAATTCACCCCTCCACTTT
- | TRBJ1-2 | - | TRBV4-3 | CASSQEPGLIYGYTF | TGCGCCAGCAGCCAAGAGCCGGGACTTATCTATGGCTACACCTTC
- | TRBJ1-6 | - | TRBV3-1/TRBV3-2 | CASSQTWGSPLHF | TGTGCCAGCAGCCAGACTTGGGGGTCACCCCTCCACTTT
- | TRBJ2-1 | TRBD2 | TRBV3-1/TRBV3-2 | CASSQVLAGGEQFF | TGTGCCAGCAGCCAAGTACTAGCGGGGGGTGAGCAGTTCTTC
- | TRBJ2-5 | - | TRBV21-1 | CASSKRQGEIETQYF | TGTGCCAGCTCGAAACGACAGGGGGAAATAGAGACCCAGTACTTC
few | TRBJ2-2 | TRBD2 | TRBV19 | CASTRFGTSGVGELFF | TGTGCCAGTACCCGATTCGGGACTAGCGGGGTCGGGGAGCTGTTTTTT
- | TRBJ1-2 | - | TRBV5-5 | CASSPSSRRPNYGYTF | TGTGCCAGCAGCCCATCATCGCGACGGCCTAACTATGGCTACACCTTC
few | TRBJ1-5 | - | TRBV2 | CASSDGWGGGQPQHF | TGTGCCAGCAGTGATGGTTGGGGGGGTGGTCAGCCCCAGCATTTT
- | TRBJ2-1 | - | TRBV19 | CASSTSQDEQFF | TGTGCCAGTAGTACATCCCAGGATGAGCAGTTCTTC
- | TRBJ2-6 | TRBD1 | TRBV7-3 | CASTPGTGDHGANVLTF | TGTGCCAGCACACCGGGGACAGGGGATCATGGGGCCAACGTCCTGACTTTC